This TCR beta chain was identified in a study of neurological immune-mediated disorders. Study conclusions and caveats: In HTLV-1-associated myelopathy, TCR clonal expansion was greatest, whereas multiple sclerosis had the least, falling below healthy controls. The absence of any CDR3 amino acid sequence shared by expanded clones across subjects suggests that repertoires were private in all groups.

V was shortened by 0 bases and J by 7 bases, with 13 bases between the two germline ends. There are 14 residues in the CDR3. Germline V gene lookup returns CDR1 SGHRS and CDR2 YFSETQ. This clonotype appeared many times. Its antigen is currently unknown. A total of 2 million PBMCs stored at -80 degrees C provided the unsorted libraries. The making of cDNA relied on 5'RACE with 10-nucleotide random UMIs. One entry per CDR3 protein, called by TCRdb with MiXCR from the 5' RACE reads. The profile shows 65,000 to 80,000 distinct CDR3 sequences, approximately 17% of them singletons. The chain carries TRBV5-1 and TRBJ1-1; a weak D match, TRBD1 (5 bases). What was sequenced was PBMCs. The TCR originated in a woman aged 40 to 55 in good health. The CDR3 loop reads CASSLASGGGEAFF. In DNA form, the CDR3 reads TGCGCCAGCAGCTTGGCCTCTGGGGGGGGTGAAGCTTTCTTT. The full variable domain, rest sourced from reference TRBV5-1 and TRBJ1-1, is KAGVTQTPRYLIKTRGQQVTLSCSPISGHRSVSWYQQTPGQGLQFLFEYFSETQRNKGNFPGRFSGRQFSNSRSEMNVSTLELGDSALYLCASSLASGGGEAFFGQGTRLTVV.